The clone carrying this T cell receptor (beta chain) occurred many times. The source of the sample is a study of T cells in Graves' hyperthyroidism and ophthalmopathy. TCR beta CDR3 region amplification was performed from RNA transcripts. The study used the HTBI primer set for a first-round RT-PCR of the TCR CDR3. TCRdb processed the multiplex PCR reads anew with MiXCR; each CDR3 protein has one entry. The sample lists about 710,000 distinct CDR3 sequences, around 17% seen once, with under 8.5% in the top ten. The CDR3 runs 14 residues. Trimming took off 5 bases at V and 7 bases at J, with 17 bases between the two ends. The germline V gene encodes CDR1 MNHEY and CDR2 SVGEGT.

The rearrangement uses TRBV6-2 or TRBV6-3 and TRBJ2-5; possibly TRBD1 or TRBD2 for D (6 bases each). This receptor was taken from a man between 18 and 29 years old with Graves' hyperthyroidism. The specimen was blood. CDR3 DNA sequence: TGTGCCAGCAGTCCGGGACACCAGGGAGGGACCCAGTACTTC. It specifies CASSPGHQGGTQYF.